This TCR beta chain stems from a study of blood T cell repertoires in COVID-19. In the original processing: Amplification of reference gene primers was used by the study to estimate nucleated cell counts. Only in-frame clones appear in the TCRdb table, and some are missing; sequencing was by immunoSEQ multiplex PCR. The D gene and trimming were derived from the DNA, and the V and J assignments and clone size from that table. The data show 200,000 to 250,000 clones, with around 90% seen just once and about 1.5% held by the top ten. Losses at the gene ends were 3 bases for V and 9 bases for J; bases not matched to a gene: 7. This CDR3 is 15 amino acids long. Germline V gives CDR1 SEHNR, CDR2 FQNEAQ (reference sequence).

Sequenced sample: peripheral blood. The gene calls are TRBV7-9 and TRBJ2-1; TRBD2 matches at 11 bases. The clonotype originates from a man younger than 35 with active or convalescent COVID-19. The DNA of the CDR3 is TGTGCCAGCAGCTTTTTAACTAGCGGGAGTTCTGAGCAGTTCTTC. This gives the protein CASSFLTSGSSEQFF.